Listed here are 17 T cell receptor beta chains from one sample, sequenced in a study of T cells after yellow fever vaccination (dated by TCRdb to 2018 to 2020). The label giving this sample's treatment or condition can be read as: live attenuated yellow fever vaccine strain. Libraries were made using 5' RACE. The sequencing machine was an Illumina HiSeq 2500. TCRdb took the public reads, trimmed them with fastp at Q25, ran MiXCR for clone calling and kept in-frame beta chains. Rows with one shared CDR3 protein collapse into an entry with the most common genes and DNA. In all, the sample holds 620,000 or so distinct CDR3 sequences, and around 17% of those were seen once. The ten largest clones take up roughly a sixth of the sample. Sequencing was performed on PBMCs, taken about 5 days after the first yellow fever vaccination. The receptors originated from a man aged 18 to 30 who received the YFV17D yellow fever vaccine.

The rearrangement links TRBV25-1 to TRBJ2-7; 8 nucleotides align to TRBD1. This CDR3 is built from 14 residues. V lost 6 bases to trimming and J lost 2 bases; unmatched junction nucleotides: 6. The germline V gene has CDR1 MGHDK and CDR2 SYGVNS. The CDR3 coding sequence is TGTGCCAGCAGCGATCAGGGGGCTACCTACGAGCAGTACTTC. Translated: CASSDQGATYEQYF.

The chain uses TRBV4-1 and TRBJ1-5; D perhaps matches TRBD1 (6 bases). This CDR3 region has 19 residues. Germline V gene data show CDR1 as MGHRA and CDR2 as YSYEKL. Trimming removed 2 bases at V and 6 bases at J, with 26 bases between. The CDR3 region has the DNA TGCGCCAGCAGCCAAACCGTGGGGGCGAACGGCCTCAGTCCTCAGCCCCAGCATTTT. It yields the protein CASSQTVGANGLSPQPQHF.

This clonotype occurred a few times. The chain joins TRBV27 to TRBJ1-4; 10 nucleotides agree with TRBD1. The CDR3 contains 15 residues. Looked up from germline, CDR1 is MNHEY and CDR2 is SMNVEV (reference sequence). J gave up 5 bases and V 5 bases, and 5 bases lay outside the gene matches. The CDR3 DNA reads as TGTGCCAGCAGTCCCCGGACAGGGGGAAATGAAAAACTGTTTTTT. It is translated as CASSPRTGGNEKLFF.

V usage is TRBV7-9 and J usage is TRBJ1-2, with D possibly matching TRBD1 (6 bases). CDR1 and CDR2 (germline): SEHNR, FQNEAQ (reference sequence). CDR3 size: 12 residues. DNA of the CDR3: TGTGCATTGGACGGGGACACCTATGGCTACACCTTC. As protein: CALDGDTYGYTF.

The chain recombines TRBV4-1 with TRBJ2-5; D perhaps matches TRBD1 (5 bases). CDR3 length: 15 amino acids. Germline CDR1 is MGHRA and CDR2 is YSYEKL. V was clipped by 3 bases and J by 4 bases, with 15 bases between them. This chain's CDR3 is CASSQEFQGPETQYF. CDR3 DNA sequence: TGCGCCAGCAGCCAGGAATTCCAGGGTCCAGAGACCCAGTACTTC.

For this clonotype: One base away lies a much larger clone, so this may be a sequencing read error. The chain's CDR3 is CASSFTGYEQYF. Written as DNA, the CDR3 is TGCGCCAGCAGCTTTACAGGGTACGAGCAGTACTTC. The rearrangement uses TRBV5-1 and TRBJ2-7, with a weak D call TRBD1 (6 bases). With 2 bases removed from V and 4 bases from J, the gap between germline ends came to 7 bases. The CDR3 length is 12 residues. The germline CDR1 and CDR2 sequences are SGHRS and YFSETQ.

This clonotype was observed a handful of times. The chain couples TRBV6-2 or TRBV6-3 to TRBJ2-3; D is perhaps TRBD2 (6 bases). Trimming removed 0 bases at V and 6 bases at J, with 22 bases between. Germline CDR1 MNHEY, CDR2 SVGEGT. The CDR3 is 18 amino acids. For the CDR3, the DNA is TGTGCCAGCAGTTACTCGGGGGGTTCTCCGGGCCGACGGGATACGCAGTATTTT. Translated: CASSYSGGSPGRRDTQYF.

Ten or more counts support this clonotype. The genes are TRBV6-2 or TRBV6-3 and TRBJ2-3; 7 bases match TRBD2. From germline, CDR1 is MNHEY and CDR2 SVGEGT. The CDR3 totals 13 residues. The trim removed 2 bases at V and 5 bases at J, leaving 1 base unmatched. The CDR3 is CASSYSGVDTQYF. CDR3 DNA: TGTGCCAGCAGTTACAGCGGGGTAGATACGCAGTATTTT.

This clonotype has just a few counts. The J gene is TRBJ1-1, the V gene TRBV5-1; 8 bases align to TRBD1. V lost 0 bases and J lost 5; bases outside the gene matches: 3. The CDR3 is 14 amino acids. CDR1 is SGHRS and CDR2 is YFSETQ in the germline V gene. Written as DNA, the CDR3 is TGCGCCAGCAGCTTGGCCTACAGGGGGACTGAAGCTTTCTTT. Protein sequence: CASSLAYRGTEAFF.

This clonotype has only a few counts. The CDR3 nucleotides read TGTGCCAGCAGTCAATTCAGAAACACTGAAGCTTTCTTT. Protein sequence: CASSQFRNTEAFF. The rearrangement links TRBV7-8 to TRBJ1-1; no firm D call. Per the germline V gene, CDR1 is SGHVS and CDR2 is FQNEAQ. This CDR3 is built from 13 residues. Trimming took 6 bases from V and 2 from J, leaving 10 bases between them.

CDR3 region: CASSHDSNTEAFF. CDR3 coding DNA: TGTGCCAGCAGCCACGACAGTAACACTGAAGCTTTCTTT. The J gene is TRBJ1-1, the V gene TRBV7-3; D possibly corresponds to TRBD1 (5 bases). Germline loops: CDR1 SGHTA, CDR2 FQGTGA. Trimming cost V 5 bases and J 2 bases, with 9 bases left between them. The length of the CDR3 is 13 residues.

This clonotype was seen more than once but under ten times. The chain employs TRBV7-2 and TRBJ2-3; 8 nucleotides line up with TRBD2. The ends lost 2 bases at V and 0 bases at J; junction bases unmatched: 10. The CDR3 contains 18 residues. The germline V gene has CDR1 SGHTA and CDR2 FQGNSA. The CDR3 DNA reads TGTGCCAGCAGCTTATCGATGGGGAGCGGGGGAAGCACAGATACGCAGTATTTT. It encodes CASSLSMGSGGSTDTQYF.

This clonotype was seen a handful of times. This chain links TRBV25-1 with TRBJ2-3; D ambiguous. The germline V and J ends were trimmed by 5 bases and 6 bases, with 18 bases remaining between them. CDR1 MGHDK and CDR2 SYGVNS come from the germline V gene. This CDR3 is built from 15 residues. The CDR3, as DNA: TGTGCCAGCAGTCCCCCTGGGCCCTGGCGGGATACGCAGTATTTT. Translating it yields CASSPPGPWRDTQYF.

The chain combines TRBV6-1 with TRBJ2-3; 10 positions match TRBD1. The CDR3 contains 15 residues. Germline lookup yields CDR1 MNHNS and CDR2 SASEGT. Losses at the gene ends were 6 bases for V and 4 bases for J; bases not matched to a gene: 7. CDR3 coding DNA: TGTGCCAGCAGCCCGGGACAGGGGATTTCAGATACGCAGTATTTT. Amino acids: CASSPGQGISDTQYF.

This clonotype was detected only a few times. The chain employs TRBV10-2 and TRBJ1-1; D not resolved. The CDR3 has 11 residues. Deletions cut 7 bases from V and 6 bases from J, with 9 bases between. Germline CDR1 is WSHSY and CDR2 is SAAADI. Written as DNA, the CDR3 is TGCGCCAGCATCGGGTACGCTGAAGCTTTCTTT. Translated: CASIGYAEAFF.

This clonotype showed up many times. CDR3 region: CASSEQGFGEKLFF. The CDR3 nucleotides are TGTGCCAGCAGCGAACAGGGGTTCGGTGAAAAACTGTTTTTT. The chain joins TRBV7-2 to TRBJ1-4; TRBD1 aligns across 7 bases. Germline V gene lookup returns CDR1 SGHTA and CDR2 FQGNSA. Germline trimming cut 5 bases from V and 7 bases from J; bases unmatched to any gene: 7. There are 14 residues in the CDR3. Together with reference TRBV7-2 and TRBJ1-4, the CDR3 gives the full variable domain: GAGVSQSPSNKVTEKGKDVELRCDPISGHTALYWYRQSLGQGLEFLIYFQGNSAPDKSGLPSDRFSAERTGGSVSTLTIQRTQQEDSAVYLCASSEQGFGEKLFFGSGTQLSVL.

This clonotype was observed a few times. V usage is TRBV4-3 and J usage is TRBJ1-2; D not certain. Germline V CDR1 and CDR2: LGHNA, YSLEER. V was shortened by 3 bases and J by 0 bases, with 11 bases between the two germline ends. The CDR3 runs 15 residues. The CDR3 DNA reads TGCGCCAGCAGCCAGGCACATGGAACTAACTATGGCTACACCTTC. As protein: CASSQAHGTNYGYTF.